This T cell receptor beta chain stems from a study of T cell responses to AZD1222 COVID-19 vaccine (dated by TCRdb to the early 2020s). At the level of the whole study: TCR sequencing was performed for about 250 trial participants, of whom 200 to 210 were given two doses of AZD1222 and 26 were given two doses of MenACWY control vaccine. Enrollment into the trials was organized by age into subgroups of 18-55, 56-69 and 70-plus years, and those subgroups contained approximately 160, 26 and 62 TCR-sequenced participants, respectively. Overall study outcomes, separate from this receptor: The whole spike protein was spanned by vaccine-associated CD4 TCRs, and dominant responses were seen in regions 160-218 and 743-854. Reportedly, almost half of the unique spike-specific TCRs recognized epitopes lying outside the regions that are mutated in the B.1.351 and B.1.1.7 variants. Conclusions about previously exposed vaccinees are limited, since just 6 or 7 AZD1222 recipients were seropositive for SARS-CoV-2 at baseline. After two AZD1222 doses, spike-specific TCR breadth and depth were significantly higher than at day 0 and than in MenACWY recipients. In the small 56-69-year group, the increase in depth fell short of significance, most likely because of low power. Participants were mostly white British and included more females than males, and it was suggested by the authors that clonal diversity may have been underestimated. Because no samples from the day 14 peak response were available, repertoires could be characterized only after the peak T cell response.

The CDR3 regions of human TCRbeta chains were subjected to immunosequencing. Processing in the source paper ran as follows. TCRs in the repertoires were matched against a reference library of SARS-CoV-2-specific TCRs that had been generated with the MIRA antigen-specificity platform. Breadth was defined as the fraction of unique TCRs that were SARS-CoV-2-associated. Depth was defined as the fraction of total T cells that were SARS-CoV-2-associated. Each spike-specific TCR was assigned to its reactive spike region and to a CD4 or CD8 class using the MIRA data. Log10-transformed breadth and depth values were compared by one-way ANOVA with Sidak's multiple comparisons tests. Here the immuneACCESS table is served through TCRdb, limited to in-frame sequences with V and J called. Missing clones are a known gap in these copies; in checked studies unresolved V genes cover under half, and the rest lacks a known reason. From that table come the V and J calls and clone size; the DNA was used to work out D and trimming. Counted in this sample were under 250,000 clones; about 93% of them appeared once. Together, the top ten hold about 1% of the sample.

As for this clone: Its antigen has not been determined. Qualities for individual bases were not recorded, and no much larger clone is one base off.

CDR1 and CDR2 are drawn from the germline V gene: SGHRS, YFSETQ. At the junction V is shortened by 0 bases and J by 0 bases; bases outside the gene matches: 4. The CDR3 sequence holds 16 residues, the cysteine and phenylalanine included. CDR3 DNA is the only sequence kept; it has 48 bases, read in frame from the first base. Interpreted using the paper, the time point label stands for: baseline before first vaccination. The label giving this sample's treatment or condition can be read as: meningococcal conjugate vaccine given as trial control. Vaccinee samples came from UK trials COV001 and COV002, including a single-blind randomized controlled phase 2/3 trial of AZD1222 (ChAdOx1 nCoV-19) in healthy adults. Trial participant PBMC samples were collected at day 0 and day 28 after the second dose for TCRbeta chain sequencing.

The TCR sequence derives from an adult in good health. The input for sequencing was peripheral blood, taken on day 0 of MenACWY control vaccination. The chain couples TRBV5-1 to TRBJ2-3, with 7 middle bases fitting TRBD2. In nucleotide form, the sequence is TGCGCCAGCAGCTTGGCTAGCGGCGCTAGCACAGATACGCAGTATTTT. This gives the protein CASSLASGASTDTQYF. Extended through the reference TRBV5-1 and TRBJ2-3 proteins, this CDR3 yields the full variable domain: KAGVTQTPRYLIKTRGQQVTLSCSPISGHRSVSWYQQTPGQGLQFLFEYFSETQRNKGNFPGRFSGRQFSNSRSEMNVSTLELGDSALYLCASSLASGASTDTQYFGPGTRLTVL.